The entry that follows covers one T cell receptor (beta chain) sequence. Its specificity is unknown. Participants comprised healthy donors of bone marrow. Researchers ran the PCR with 60 Vbeta and 13 Jbeta primers. The repertoire was sequenced with immunoSEQ multiplex PCR; TCRdb's copy has only in-frame clones and lacks some. The sample shows under 70,000 clones, roughly 65% of them seen only once. This record comes from a study of cytomegalovirus exposure and HLA in healthy donors. The overall study: Roughly 80 million unique TCRs from HLA-typed donors made up an early data release. General study findings and limits: The classifier reportedly diagnosed cytomegalovirus status with high specificity and sensitivity. An analysis was carried out later, and it reportedly showed fewer N-insertions in an Asian-associated ancestry cluster than the 666-donor mean.

Per germline, CDR1 MNHEY and CDR2 SMNVEV (reference sequence). The V segment lost 6 bases and the J segment 6 bases; nucleotides outside the gene matches: 5. The CDR3 runs 15 residues. The chain joins TRBV27 to TRBJ2-1, with 13 bases fitting TRBD2. The sequencing input was PBMCs. The TCR sequence derives from a woman under 40 in good health and CMV-seronegative. CDR3 sequence reads: CASRPRLAGGNEQFF. For the CDR3, the DNA is TGTGCCAGCAGACCCAGACTAGCGGGGGGCAATGAGCAGTTCTTC.